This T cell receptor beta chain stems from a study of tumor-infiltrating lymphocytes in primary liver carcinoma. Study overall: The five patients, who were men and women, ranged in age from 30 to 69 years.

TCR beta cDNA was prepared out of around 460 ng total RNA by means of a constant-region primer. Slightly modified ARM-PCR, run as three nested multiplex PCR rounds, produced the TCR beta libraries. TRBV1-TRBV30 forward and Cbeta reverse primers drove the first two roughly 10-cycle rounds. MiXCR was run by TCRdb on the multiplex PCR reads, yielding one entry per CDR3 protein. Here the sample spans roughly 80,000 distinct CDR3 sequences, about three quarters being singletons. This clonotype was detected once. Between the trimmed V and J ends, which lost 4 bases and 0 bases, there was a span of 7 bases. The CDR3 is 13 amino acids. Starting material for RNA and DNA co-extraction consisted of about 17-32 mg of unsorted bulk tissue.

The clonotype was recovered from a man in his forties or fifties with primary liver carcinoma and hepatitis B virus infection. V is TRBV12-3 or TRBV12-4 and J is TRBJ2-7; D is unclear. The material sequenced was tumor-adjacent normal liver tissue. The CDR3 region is CASSSQTSYEQYF. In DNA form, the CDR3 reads TGTGCCAGCAGTTCACAGACCTCCTACGAGCAGTACTTC.